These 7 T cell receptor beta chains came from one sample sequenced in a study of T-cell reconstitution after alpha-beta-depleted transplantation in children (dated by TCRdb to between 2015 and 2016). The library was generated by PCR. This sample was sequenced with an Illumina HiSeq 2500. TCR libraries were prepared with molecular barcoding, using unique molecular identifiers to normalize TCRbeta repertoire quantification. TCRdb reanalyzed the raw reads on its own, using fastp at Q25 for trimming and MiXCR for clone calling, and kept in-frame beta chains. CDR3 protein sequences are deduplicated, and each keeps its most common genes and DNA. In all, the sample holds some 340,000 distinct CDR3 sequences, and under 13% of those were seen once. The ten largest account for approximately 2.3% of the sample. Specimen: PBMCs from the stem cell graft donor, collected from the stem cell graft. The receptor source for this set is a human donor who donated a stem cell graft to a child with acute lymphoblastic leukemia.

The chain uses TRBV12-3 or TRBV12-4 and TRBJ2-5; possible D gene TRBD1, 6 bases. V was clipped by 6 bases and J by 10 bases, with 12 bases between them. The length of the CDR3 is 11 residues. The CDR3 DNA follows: TGTGCCAGCAGCCTGAACAGGGACCAGTACTTC. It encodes CASSLNRDQYF.

CDR3 in amino acids: CSAFRGGNSPLHF. Written as DNA, the CDR3 is TGCAGTGCTTTCAGGGGTGGGAATTCACCCCTCCACTTT. The gene calls are TRBV20-1 and TRBJ1-6; a weak D match, TRBD1 (6 bases). Germline CDR1 DFQATT, CDR2 SNEGSKA (reference sequence). The CDR3 contains 13 residues. Between the trimmed V and J ends, which lost 5 bases and 7 bases, there was a span of 12 bases.

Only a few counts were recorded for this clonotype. The CDR3 nucleotides read TGTGCCAGCAGCCTAAGACTAGCGGGAGTTAGTGAGCAGTTCTTC. Protein product: CASSLRLAGVSEQFF. V is TRBV7-8 and J is TRBJ2-1, with 12 positions matching TRBD2. The trim removed 5 bases at V and 9 bases at J, leaving 8 bases unmatched. Germline loops: CDR1 SGHVS, CDR2 FQNEAQ. The CDR3 has 15 residues.

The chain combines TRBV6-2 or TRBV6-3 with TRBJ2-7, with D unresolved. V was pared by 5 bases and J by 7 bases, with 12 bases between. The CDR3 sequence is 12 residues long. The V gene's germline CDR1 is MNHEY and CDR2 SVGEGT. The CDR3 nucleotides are TGTGCCAGCAGTCCAAACATCGGGGAGCAGTACTTC. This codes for CASSPNIGEQYF.

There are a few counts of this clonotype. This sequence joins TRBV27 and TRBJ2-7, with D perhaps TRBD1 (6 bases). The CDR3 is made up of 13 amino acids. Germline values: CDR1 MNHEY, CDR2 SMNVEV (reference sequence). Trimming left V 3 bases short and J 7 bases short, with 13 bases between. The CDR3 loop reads CASSFRGPREQYF. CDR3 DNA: TGTGCCAGCAGTTTCAGGGGTCCGAGGGAGCAGTACTTC.

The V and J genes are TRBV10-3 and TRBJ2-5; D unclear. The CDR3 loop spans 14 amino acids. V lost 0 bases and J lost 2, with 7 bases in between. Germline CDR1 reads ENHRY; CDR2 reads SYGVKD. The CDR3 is CAISESSVQETQYF. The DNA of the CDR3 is TGTGCCATCAGTGAGTCCAGCGTTCAAGAGACCCAGTACTTC.

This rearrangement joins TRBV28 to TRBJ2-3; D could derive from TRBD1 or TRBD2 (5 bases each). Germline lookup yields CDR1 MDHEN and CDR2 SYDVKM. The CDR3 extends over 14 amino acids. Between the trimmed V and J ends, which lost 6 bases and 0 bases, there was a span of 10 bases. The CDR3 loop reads CASRGTTSTDTQYF. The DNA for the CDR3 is TGTGCCAGCAGGGGGACGACTAGCACAGATACGCAGTATTTT. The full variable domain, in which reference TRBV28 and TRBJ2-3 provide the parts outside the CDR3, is DVKVTQSSRYLVKRTGEKVFLECVQDMDHENMFWYRQDPGLGLRLIYFSYDVKMKEKGDIPEGYSVSREKKERFSLILESASTNQTSMYLCASRGTTSTDTQYFGPGTRLTVL.